This T cell receptor beta chain was profiled in a study of cytomegalovirus exposure and HLA in healthy donors. General observations from the study: In a later analysis, most CMV-associated TCR beta chains appeared HLA-restricted. In a later analysis, several top co-occurrence clusters appeared linked to parvovirus B19, influenza, CMV and Epstein-Barr virus. Later, TCR association rates were found to vary by HLA locus, highest for DRB1 and lowest for HLA-C.

A note on this clone: The antigen is unknown.

The CDR3 is 14 amino acids. The junction had 4 bases not matched to a gene; V was cut back by 5 bases and J by 4 bases. In germline, CDR1 is SGHAT, CDR2 FQNNGV. Primers for the PCR totalled 60 Vbeta and 13 Jbeta. Assay used: immunoSEQ multiplex PCR; TCRdb lists only in-frame clones, some missing. This table holds approximately 160,000 clones, around 80% found once. The TCR was taken from a woman aged 18-29 years in good health and CMV-seronegative. The sequenced sample consisted of PBMCs. The chain joins TRBV11-2 to TRBJ1-1; 10 bases map to TRBD1. CDR3 coding DNA: TGTGCCAGCAGCGCGGACAGGGGGGTCACTGAAGCTTTCTTT. Protein: CASSADRGVTEAFF.